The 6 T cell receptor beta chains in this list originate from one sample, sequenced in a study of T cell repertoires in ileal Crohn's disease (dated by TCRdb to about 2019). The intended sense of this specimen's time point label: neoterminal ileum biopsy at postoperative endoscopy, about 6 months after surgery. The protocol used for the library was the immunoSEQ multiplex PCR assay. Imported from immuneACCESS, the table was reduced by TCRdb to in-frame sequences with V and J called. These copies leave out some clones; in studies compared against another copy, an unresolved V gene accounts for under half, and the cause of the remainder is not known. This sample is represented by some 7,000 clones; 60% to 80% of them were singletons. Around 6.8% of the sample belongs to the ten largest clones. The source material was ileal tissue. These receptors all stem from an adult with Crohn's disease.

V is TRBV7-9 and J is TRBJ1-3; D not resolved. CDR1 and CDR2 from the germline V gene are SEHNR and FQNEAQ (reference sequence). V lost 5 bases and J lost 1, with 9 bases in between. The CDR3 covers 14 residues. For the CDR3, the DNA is TGTGCCAGCAGCGCCCCTCGGTCTGGAAACACCATATATTTT. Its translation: CASSAPRSGNTIYF.

The chain's CDR3 is CASSPSGGGFYEQYF. CDR3 nucleotides: TGTGCCAGCAGCCCCTCTGGCGGGGGGTTCTACGAGCAGTACTTC. This chain uses TRBV5-6 with TRBJ2-7, with 8 bases fitting TRBD2. The length of the CDR3 is 15 residues. Trimming took 4 bases from V and 3 from J; bases not matched to a gene: 9. Germline assignment: CDR1 SGHDT and CDR2 YYEEEE.

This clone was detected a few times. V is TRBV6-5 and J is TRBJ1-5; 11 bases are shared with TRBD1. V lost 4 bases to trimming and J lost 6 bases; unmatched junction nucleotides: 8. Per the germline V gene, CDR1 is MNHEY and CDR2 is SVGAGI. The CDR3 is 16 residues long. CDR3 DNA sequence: TGTGCCAGCAGTTCCACCGGGACAGGGGGAACTCAGCCCCAGCATTTT. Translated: CASSSTGTGGTQPQHF.

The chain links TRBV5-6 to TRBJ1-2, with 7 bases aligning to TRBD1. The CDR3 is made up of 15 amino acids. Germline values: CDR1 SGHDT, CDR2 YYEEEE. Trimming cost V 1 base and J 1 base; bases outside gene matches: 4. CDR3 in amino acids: CASSLTGEHNYGYTF. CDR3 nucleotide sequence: TGTGCCAGCAGCTTGACAGGGGAACATAACTATGGCTACACCTTC.

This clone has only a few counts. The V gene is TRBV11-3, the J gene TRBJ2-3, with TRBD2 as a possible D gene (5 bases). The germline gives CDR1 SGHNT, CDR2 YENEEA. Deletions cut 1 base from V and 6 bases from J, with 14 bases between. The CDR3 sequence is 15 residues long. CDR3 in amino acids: CASSLGLSSLDTQYF. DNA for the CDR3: TGTGCCAGCAGCTTAGGTCTCTCTAGCCTCGATACGCAGTATTTT.

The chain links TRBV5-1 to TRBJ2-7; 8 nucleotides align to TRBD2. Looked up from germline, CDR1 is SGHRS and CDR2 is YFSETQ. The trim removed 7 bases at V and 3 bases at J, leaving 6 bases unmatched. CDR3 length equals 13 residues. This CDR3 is CASREGSGYEQYF. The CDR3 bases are TGCGCCAGCCGGGAGGGGAGCGGCTACGAGCAGTACTTC.